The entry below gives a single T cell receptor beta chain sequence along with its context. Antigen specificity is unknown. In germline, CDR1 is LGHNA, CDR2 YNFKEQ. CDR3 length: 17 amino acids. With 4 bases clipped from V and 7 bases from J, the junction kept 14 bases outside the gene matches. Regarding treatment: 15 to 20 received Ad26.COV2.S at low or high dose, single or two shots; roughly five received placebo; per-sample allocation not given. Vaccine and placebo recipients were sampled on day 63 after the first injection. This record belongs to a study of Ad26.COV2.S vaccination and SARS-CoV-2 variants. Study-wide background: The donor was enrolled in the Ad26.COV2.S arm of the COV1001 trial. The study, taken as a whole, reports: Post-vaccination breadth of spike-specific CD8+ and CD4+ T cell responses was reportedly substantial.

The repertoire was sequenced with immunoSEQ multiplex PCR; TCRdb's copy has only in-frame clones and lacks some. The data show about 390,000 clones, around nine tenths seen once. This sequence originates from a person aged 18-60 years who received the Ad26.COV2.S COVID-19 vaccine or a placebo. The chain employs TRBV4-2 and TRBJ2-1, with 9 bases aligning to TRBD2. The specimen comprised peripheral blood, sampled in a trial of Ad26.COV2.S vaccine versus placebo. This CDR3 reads CASSLTGRGGPTNEQFF. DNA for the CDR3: TGTGCCAGCAGCCTTACTGGGCGGGGGGGCCCGACAAATGAGCAGTTCTTC.